This T cell receptor (beta chain) is drawn from a study of T cell responses to AZD1222 COVID-19 vaccine. The CDR3 consists of 15 residues. From germline, CDR1 is SGHTA and CDR2 FQGNSA. Trimming took off 0 bases at V and 7 bases at J, with 13 bases between the two ends. Measured with immunoSEQ multiplex PCR; TCRdb has only the in-frame clones, and not every one. The table includes about 160,000 clones, roughly nine tenths detected once. This clonotype originated in an adult in good health. The source was peripheral blood, collected on day 0 of AZD1222 vaccination. This chain connects TRBV7-2 to TRBJ2-1, with D possibly being TRBD1 (5 bases). The CDR3 protein is CASSLADTRRNEQFF. The CDR3 region has the DNA TGTGCCAGCAGCTTAGCGGACACCAGGAGAAATGAGCAGTTCTTC.